The sequence of this T cell receptor delta chain was determined in a study of gamma-delta T cells after stem cell transplantation. The ends lost 3 bases at V and 1 base at J; junction bases unmatched: 10. This CDR3 spans 17 amino acids. In germline, CDR1 is GEAIGNYY, CDR2 EKD. This clone counts as medium-sized. Distinct nucleotide sequences in the sample also encode this CDR3. TCRdb reanalyzed the RT-PCR reads using CATT. This sample carries some 960 delta-chain clones, roughly 3.8% of them seen once, and the ten largest clones take roughly 51%. The chain has TRDV2 and TRDJ1; 10 bases are shared with TRDD3. The sample was gamma-delta T cells. The receptor was derived from a human donor. It is not recorded whose cells these are; they may come from a transplant donor. The CDR3 is CACDPVTGGSPTDKLIF. The CDR3 nucleotides are TGTGCCTGTGACCCCGTTACTGGGGGATCCCCCACCGATAAACTCATCTTT.